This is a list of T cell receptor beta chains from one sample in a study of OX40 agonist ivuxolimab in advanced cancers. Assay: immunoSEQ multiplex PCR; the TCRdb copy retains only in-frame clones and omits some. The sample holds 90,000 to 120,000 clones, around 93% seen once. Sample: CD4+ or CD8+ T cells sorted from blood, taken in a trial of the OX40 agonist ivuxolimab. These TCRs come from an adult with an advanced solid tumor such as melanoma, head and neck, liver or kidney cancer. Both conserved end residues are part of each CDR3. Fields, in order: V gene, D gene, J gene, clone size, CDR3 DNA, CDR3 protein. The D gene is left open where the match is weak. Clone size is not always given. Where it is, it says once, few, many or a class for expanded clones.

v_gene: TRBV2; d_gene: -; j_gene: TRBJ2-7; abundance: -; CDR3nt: TGTGCCAGCAGTGAATTTGCTAGCTTCTACGAGCAGTACTTC; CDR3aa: CASSEFASFYEQYF
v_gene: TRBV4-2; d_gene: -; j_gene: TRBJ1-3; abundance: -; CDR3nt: TGTGCCAGCAGCCAAGATCGGGTTCTCTCTGGAAACACCATATATTTT; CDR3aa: CASSQDRVLSGNTIYF
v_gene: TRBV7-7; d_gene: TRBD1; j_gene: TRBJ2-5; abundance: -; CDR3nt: TGTGCTAGCAGCTTAGCGGGGACAGGGGGGCAAGAGACCCAGTACTTC; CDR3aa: CASSLAGTGGQETQYF
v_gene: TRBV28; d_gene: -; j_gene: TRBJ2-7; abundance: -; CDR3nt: TGTGCCAGCAGTTTACCTGACACGTCCTCGCCCCACGAGCAGTACTTC; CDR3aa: CASSLPDTSSPHEQYF
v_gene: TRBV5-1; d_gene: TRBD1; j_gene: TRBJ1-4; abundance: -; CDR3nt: TGCGCCAGCAGGAGCGGGACAGAACTCCTAGAAAAACTGTTTTTT; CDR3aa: CASRSGTELLEKLFF
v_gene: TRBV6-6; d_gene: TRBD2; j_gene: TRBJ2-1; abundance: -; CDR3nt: TGTGCCAGCACCGTAGCGGGAGGAAGGCGTAATGAGCAGTTCTTC; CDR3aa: CASTVAGGRRNEQFF
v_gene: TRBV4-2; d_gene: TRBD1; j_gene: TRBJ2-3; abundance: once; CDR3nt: TGTGCCAGCAGCCAAGATCTGGGACAGGGGGCAGATACGCAGTATTTT; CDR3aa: CASSQDLGQGADTQYF
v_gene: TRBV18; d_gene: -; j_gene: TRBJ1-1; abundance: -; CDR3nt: TGTGCCAGCTCACAGAACAGGGACACTGAAGCTTTCTTT; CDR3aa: CASSQNRDTEAFF
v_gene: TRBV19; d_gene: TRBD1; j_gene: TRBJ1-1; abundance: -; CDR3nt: TGTGCCAGTAGGTCCACAGGGGGGAAAACTGAAGCTTTCTTT; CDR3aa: CASRSTGGKTEAFF
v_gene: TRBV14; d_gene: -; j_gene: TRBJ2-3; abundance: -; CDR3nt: TGTGCCAGCAGCTACACAGATACGCAGTATTTT; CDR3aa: CASSYTDTQYF
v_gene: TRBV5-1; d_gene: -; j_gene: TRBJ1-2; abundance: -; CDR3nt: TGCGCCAGCAGCTTGGAGGGTGGCTATGGCTACACCTTC; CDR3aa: CASSLEGGYGYTF
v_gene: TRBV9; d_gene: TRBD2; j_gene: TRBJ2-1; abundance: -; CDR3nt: TGTGCCAGCAGCGTAGTTGTTAGCGGGACCTACAATGAGCAGTTCTTC; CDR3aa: CASSVVVSGTYNEQFF
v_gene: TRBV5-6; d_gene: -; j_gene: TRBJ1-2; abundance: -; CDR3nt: TGTGCCAGCAGCTTCCGACAGAGAAACTATGGCTACACCTTC; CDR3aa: CASSFRQRNYGYTF
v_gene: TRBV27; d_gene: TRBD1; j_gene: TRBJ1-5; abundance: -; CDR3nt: TGTGCCAGCAGTTCGGGACAGAGTAGCAATCAGCCCCAGCATTTT; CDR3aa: CASSSGQSSNQPQHF
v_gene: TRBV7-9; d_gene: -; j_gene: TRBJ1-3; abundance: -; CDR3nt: TGTGCCAGCAGCCCTCGGGGTCCCACTGGAAACACCATATATTTT; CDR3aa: CASSPRGPTGNTIYF
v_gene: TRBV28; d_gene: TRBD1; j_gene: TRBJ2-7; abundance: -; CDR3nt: TGTGCCAGCACCGGGACAGGGGGAAGGAAGCAGTACTTC; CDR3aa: CASTGTGGRKQYF
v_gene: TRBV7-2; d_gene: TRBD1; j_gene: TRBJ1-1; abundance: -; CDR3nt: TGTGCCAGCAGCTCGGGACAGGGGATGAAAGCTTTCTTT; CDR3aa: CASSSGQGMKAFF
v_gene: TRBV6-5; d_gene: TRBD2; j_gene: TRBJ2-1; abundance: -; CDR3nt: TGTGCCAGCAGTTACTCGACTAGCGGGAACCATGAGCAGTTCTTC; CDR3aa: CASSYSTSGNHEQFF
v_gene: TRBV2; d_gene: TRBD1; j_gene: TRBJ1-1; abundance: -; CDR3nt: TGTGCCAGCAGTGGGGAGCAGGGGGGCACTGAAGCTTTCTTT; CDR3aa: CASSGEQGGTEAFF
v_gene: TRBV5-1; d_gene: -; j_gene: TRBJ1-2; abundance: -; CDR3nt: TGCGCCAGCAGCTCCGAGGGGGGATTCGGCTATGGCTACACCTTC; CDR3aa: CASSSEGGFGYGYTF
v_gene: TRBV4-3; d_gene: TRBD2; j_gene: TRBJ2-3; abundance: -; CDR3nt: TGCGCCAGCAGCCAGAGGGAGGGGACAGATACGCAGTATTTT; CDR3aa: CASSQREGTDTQYF
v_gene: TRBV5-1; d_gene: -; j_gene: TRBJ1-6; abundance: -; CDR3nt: TGCGCCAGCAGCTTGGAAGGCAGTCTTTCACCCCTCCACTTT; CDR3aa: CASSLEGSLSPLHF
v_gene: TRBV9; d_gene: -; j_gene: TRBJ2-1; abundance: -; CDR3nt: TGTGCCAGCAGCGTAGCGGCGGTTCGAGCATTCTACAATGAGCAGTTCTTC; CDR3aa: CASSVAAVRAFYNEQFF
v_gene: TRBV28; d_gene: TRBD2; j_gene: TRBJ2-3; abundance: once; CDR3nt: TGTGCCAGCAGTCTCCTCCCGCCTAGCGGGAGTGGCACAGATACGCAGTATTTT; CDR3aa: CASSLLPPSGSGTDTQYF
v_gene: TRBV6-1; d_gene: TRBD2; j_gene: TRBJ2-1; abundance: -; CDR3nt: TGTGCCAGCAGTGATGGCGGGAGTTGGTACAATGAGCAGTTCTTC; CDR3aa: CASSDGGSWYNEQFF
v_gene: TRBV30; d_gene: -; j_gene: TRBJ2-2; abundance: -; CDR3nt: TGTGCCTGGAGTCTCGACGGGGAGCTGTTTTTT; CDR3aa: CAWSLDGELFF
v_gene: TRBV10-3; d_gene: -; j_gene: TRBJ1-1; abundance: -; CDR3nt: TGTGCCATCAGAGGCGCAGCCACCCCGAACACTGAAGCTTTCTTT; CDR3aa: CAIRGAATPNTEAFF
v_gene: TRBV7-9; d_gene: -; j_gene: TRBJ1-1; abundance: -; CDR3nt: TGTGCCAGCAGCCCCCAGATAGGGGGCACTGAAGCTTTCTTT; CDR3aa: CASSPQIGGTEAFF
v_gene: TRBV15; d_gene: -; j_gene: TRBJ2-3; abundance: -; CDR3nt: TGTGCCACCAGCAGGGAGTTAGCGGAGAGACCAGGCACAGATACGCAGTATTTT; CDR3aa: CATSRELAERPGTDTQYF
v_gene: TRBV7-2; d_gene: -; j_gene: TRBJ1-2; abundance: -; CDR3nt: TGTGCCAGCAGCTCTTGGCAGGGTCGTGGCTACACCTTC; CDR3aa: CASSSWQGRGYTF
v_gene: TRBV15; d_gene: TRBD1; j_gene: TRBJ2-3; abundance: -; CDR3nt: TGTGCCACCAGCAGAGACACAGGGGGAGGCTATACGCAGTATTTT; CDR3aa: CATSRDTGGGYTQYF
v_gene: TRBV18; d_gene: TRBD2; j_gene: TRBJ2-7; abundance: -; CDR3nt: TGTGCCAGCTCACAAACAATAGCGGGAGGGTTTGCCGAGCAGTACTTC; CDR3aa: CASSQTIAGGFAEQYF
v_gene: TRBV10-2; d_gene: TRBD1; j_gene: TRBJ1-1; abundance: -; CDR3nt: TGCGCCAGCAGGCCGGACAGGGGTGAAACTGAAGCTTTCTTT; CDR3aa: CASRPDRGETEAFF
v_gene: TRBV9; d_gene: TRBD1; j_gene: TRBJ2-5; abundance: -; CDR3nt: TGTGCCAGCAGCCTCTACCGGGACAGGGAGGGAGAGACCCAGTACTTC; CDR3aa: CASSLYRDREGETQYF
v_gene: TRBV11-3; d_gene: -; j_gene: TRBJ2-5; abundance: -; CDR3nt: TGTGCCAGCAGCTTAGGAGGAAGCCAAGAGACCCAGTACTTC; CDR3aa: CASSLGGSQETQYF
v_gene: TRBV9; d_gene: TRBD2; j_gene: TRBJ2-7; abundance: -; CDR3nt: TGTGCCAGCAGCCAGTCTAGCGGGGTTTACTACGAGCAGTACTTC; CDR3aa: CASSQSSGVYYEQYF
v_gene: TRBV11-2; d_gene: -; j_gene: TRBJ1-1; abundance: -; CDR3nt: TGTGCCAGCAGCTTAGTTCAGGGTGCCACTGAAGCTTTCTTT; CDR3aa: CASSLVQGATEAFF
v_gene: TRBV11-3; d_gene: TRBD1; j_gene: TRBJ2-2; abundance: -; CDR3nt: TGTGCCAGCAGCTTTGGGACAGGGGGCCCCGGGGAGCTGTTTTTT; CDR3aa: CASSFGTGGPGELFF
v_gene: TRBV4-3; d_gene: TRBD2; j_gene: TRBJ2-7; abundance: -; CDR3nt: TGCGCCAGCAGCCCCACTAGCGGGACGGGGTACGAGCAGTACTTC; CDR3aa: CASSPTSGTGYEQYF
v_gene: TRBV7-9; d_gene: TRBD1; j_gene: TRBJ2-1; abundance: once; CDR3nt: TGTGCCAGCAGCGCATGGGACAGGAGCTACAATGAGCAGTTCTTC; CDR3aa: CASSAWDRSYNEQFF
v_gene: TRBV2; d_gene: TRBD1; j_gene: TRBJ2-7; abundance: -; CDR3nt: TGTGCCAGCACCACGGACAGGGTCAACGAGCAGTACTTC; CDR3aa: CASTTDRVNEQYF
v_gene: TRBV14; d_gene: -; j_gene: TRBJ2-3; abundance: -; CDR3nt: TGTGCCAGCAGCCAAGGGCAGTTAGGCACAGATACGCAGTATTTT; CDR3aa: CASSQGQLGTDTQYF
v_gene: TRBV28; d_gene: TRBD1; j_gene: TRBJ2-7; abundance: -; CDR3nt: TGTGCCAGCAGTTTGCCCGGAGCCCTCGACAGGGACGAGCAGTACTTC; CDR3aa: CASSLPGALDRDEQYF
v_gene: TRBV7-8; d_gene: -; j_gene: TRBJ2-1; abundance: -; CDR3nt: TGTGCCAGCAGCTTTGGAAAGCGGGACAATGAGCAGTTCTTC; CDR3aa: CASSFGKRDNEQFF
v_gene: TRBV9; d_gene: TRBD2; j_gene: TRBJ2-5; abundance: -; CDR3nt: TGTGCCAGCAGCGTGACTAGCTCTCAAGAGACCCAGTACTTC; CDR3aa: CASSVTSSQETQYF